These 10 T cell receptor beta chains were all obtained from the same sample, sequenced in a study of T-cell reconstitution after alpha-beta-depleted transplantation in children. TCRbeta library construction was performed incorporating unique molecular identifiers. One entry per CDR3 protein results from TCRdb running MiXCR on the PCR reads. Of just over 950,000 distinct CDR3 sequences detected, 25% to 30% appear once; the ten largest clones hold approximately 30%. This sample comprised PBMCs, mostly from graft donor cells, obtained 360 days after TCRalphabeta/CD19-depleted stem cell transplant. The receptors derive from a boy younger than two who had a stem cell transplant for SCID, so the T cells may come from the graft donor.

The chain employs TRBV29-1 and TRBJ1-5; 9 nucleotides match TRBD1. J was trimmed by 5 bases and V by 5 bases; bases with no gene match: 7. Germline assignment: CDR1 SQVTM and CDR2 ANQGSEA. CDR3 length equals 14 residues. Here the CDR3 reads CSVLHDRGDQPQHF. The CDR3 region has the DNA TGCAGCGTTCTCCACGACAGGGGGGATCAGCCCCAGCATTTT.

This clonotype occurred a few times. The rearrangement links TRBV7-6 to TRBJ1-1; no clear D. V dropped 5 bases and J dropped 1 base, with 20 bases sitting between them. Looked up from germline, CDR1 is SGHVS and CDR2 is FNYEAQ. The CDR3 sequence is 17 residues long. CDR3 sequence reads: CASSAGRVGLRNTEAFF. The CDR3, as DNA: TGTGCCAGCAGCGCCGGGAGGGTGGGGTTAAGGAACACTGAAGCTTTCTTT.

V is TRBV5-5 and J is TRBJ2-6, with D maybe TRBD2 (5 bases). The CDR3 length is 16 residues. V gave up 5 bases and J gave up 2 bases, with 14 bases separating them. The germline V gene has CDR1 SGHKS and CDR2 YYEKEE (reference sequence). Here the CDR3 reads CASSSATGTGANVLTF. The CDR3 DNA follows: TGTGCCAGCAGTTCCGCAACGGGGACTGGGGCCAACGTCCTGACTTTC.

This clonotype turned up a few times. The gene calls are TRBV19 and TRBJ2-1; D perhaps matches TRBD2 (5 bases). Per germline, CDR1 LNHDA and CDR2 SQIVND (reference sequence). V was shortened by 6 bases and J by 2 bases, with 14 bases between the two germline ends. CDR3 length: 15 amino acids. The CDR3 region is CASSLGESPYNEQFF. The CDR3 DNA follows: TGTGCCAGTAGCCTCGGGGAGTCCCCCTACAATGAGCAGTTCTTC.

The V gene is TRBV5-1, the J gene TRBJ1-2; maybe TRBD1 (5 bases). Germline assignment: CDR1 SGHRS and CDR2 YFSETQ. The CDR3 covers 16 residues. V lost 4 bases to trimming and J lost 5 bases, with 21 bases between them. The CDR3 nucleotides read TGCGCCAGCAGCGAGTCAACCGTGGGACGGACTTATGGCTACACCTTC. This encodes CASSESTVGRTYGYTF.

This sequence joins TRBV20-1 and TRBJ2-1, with TRBD1 matching 10 bases. The CDR3 extends over 14 amino acids. V shed 2 bases and J 4 bases; nucleotides not matched to a gene: 2. The germline V gene has CDR1 DFQATT and CDR2 SNEGSKA (reference sequence). CDR3 nucleotide sequence: TGCAGTGCTAGATGGGGACAGGGGTACAATGAGCAGTTCTTC. Residues: CSARWGQGYNEQFF.

This clonotype was counted only a few times. The rearrangement uses TRBV20-1 and TRBJ1-1, with D perhaps matching TRBD1 (5 bases). Looked up from germline, CDR1 is DFQATT and CDR2 is SNEGSKA (reference sequence). V lost 3 bases and J 6 bases, leaving 11 bases between the germline ends. This CDR3 contains 12 residues. CDR3 residues: CSASRQGAEAFF. In nucleotides, the CDR3 is TGCAGTGCTAGCAGGCAGGGAGCTGAAGCTTTCTTT.

This clonotype was counted a few times. The chain employs TRBV6-5 and TRBJ2-5; TRBD2 matches at 10 bases. The CDR3 is made up of 15 amino acids. Germline V gene data show CDR1 as MNHEY and CDR2 as SVGAGI. V was clipped by 8 bases and J by 0 bases; unmatched bases: 6. The CDR3 bases are TGTGCCAGCCTGGGAGCGGGGGGGAACCAAGAGACCCAGTACTTC. This encodes CASLGAGGNQETQYF.

This clonotype was seen only a few times. V and J are TRBV10-3 and TRBJ2-7, with TRBD1 identical over 9 bases. Germline V gene data show CDR1 as ENHRY and CDR2 as SYGVKD. This CDR3 comprises 15 residues. The trim removed 5 bases at V and 5 bases at J, leaving 10 bases unmatched. As DNA, the CDR3 is TGTGCCATCAGTACCGGGGGGACAGGGTTTGACGAGCAGTACTTC. Its translation: CAISTGGTGFDEQYF.

The chain couples TRBV7-3 to TRBJ2-6; D is ambiguous. V was cut by 2 bases and J by 2 bases, with 7 bases left in between. CDR3 length equals 15 residues. Germline V gene sequence: CDR1 SGHTA, CDR2 FQGTGA. The CDR3 sequence is CASSLGVTGANVLTF. For the CDR3, the DNA is TGTGCCAGCAGCTTAGGGGTTACTGGGGCCAACGTCCTGACTTTC. Filled out from reference TRBV7-3 and TRBJ2-6, the complete variable domain reads GAGVSQTPSNKVTEKGKYVELRCDPISGHTALYWYRQSLGQGPEFLIYFQGTGAADDSGLPNDRFFAVRPEGSVSTLKIQRTERGDSAVYLCASSLGVTGANVLTFGAGSRLTVL.